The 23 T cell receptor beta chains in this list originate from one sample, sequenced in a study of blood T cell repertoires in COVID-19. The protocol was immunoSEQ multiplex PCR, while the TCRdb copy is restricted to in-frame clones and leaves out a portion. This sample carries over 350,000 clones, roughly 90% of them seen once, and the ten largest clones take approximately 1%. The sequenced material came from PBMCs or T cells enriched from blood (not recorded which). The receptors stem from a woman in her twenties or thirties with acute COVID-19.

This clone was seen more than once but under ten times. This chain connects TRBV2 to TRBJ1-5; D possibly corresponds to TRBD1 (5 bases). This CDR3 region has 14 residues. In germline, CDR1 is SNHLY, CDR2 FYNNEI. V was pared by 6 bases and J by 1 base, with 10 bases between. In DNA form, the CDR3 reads TGTGCCAGCAGGGGCCGGGGGAGCAATCAGCCCCAGCATTTT. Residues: CASRGRGSNQPQHF.

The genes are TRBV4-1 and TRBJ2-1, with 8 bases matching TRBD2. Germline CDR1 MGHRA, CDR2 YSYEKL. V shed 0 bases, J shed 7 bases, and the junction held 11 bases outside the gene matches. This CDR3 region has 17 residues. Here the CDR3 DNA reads TGCGCCAGCAGCCAAGATCGGGGGGGGGAACCTCTTAATGAGCAGTTCTTC. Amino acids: CASSQDRGGEPLNEQFF.

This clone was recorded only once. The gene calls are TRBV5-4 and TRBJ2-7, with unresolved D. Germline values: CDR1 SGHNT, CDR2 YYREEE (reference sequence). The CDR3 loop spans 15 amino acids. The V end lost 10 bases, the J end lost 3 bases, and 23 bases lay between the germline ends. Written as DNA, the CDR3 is TGTGCCCAGGTGTCTTTACCTATACCCCTCTACGAGCAGTACTTC. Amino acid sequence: CAQVSLPIPLYEQYF.

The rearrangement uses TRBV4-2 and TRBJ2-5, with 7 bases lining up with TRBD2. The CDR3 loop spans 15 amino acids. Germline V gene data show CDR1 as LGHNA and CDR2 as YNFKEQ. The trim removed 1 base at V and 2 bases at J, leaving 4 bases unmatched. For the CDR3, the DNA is TGTGCCAGCAGCCAAGCGGGGGGTGCGCAAGAGACCCAGTACTTC. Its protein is CASSQAGGAQETQYF.

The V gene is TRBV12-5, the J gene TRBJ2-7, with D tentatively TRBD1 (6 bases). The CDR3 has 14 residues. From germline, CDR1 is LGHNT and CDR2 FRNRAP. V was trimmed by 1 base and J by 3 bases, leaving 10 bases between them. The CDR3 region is CASGLGDTFYEQYF. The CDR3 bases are TGTGCTAGTGGTTTGGGGGACACCTTCTACGAGCAGTACTTC.

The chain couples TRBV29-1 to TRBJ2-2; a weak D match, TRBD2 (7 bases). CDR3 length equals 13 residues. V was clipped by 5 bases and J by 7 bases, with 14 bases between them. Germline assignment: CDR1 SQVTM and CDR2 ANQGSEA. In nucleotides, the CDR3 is TGCAGCGTTCGAGGGGGGGATCTCGGGGAGCTGTTTTTT. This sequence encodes CSVRGGDLGELFF.

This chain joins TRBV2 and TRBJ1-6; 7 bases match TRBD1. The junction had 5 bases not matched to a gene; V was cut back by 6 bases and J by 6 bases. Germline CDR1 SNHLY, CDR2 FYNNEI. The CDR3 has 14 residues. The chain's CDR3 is CASSGGQVNSPLHF. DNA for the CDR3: TGTGCCAGCAGCGGAGGACAGGTTAATTCACCCCTCCACTTT.

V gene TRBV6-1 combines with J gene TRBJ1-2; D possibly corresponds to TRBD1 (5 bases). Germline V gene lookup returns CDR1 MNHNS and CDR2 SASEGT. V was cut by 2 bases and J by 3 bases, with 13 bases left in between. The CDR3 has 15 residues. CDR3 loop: CASSELGVLDYGYTF. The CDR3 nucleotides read TGTGCCAGCAGTGAACTAGGGGTACTTGACTATGGCTACACCTTC.

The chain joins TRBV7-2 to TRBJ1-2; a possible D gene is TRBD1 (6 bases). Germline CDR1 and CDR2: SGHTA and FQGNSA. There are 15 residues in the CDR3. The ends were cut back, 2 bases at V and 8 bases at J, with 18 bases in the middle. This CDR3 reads CASSLLIGGAGGYTF. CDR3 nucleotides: TGTGCCAGCAGCTTACTGATCGGGGGGGCGGGCGGCTACACCTTC.

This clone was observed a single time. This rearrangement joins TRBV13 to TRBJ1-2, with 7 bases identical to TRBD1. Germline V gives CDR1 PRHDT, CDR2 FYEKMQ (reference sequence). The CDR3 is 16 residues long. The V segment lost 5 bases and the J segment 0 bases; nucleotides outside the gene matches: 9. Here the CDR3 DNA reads TGTGCCAGCAGCAGCCGACAGGGTCAAGCTAACTATGGCTACACCTTC. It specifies CASSSRQGQANYGYTF.

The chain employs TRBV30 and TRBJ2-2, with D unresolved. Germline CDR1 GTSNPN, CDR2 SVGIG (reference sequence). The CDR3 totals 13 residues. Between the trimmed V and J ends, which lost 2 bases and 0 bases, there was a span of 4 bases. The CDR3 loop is CAWSNSNTGELFF. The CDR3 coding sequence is TGTGCCTGGAGTAACTCGAACACCGGGGAGCTGTTTTTT.

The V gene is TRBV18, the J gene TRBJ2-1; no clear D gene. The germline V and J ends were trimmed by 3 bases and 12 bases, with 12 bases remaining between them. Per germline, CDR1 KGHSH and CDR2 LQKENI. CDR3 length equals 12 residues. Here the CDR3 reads CASSPHGVAQFF. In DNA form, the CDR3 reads TGTGCCAGCTCACCTCACGGAGTGGCGCAGTTCTTC.

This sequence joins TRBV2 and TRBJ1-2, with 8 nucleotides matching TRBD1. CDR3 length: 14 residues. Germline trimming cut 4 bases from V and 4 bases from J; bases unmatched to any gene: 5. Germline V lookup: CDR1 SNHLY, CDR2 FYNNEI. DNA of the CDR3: TGTGCCAGCAGTGGCGGACAGGGCTCCTATGGCTACACCTTC. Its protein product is CASSGGQGSYGYTF.

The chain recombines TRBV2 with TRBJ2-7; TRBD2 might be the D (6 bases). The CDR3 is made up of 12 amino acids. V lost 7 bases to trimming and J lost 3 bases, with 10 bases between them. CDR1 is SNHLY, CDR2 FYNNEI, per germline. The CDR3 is CASTPGDYEQYF. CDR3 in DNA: TGTGCCAGCACCCCGGGAGACTACGAGCAGTACTTC.

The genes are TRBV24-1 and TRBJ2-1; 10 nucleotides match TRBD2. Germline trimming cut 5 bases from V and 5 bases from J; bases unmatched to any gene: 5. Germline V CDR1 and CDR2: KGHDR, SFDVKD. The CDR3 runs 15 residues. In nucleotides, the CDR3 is TGTGCCACCAGTGGTACTAGCGGGGATAACAATGAGCAGTTCTTC. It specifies CATSGTSGDNNEQFF.

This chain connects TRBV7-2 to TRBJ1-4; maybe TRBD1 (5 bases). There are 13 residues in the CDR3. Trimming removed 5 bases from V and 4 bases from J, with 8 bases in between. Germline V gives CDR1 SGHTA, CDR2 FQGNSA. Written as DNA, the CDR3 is TGTGCCAGCAGCCAGGGAAATAATGAAAAACTGTTTTTT. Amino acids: CASSQGNNEKLFF.

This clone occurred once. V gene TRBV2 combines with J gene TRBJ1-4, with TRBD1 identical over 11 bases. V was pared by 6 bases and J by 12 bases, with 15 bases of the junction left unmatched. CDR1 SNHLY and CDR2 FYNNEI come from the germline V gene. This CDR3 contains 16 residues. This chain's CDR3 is CASRGRWGQGENELFF. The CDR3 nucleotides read TGTGCCAGCAGGGGCCGGTGGGGACAGGGGGAAAACGAACTGTTTTTT.

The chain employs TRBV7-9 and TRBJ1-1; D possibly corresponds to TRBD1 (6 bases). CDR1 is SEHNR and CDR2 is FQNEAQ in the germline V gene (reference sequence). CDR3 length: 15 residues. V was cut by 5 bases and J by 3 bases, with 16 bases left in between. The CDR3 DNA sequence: TGTGCCAGCAGCCCCCCGGGGGGCGTGCACACTGAAGCTTTCTTT. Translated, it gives CASSPPGGVHTEAFF.

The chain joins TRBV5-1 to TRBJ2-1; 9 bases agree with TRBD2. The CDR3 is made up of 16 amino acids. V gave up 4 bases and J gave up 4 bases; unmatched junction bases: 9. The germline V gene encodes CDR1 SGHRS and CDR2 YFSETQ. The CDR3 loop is CASSRLAGAPYNEQFF. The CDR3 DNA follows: TGCGCCAGCAGCAGATTAGCGGGGGCCCCGTACAATGAGCAGTTCTTC.

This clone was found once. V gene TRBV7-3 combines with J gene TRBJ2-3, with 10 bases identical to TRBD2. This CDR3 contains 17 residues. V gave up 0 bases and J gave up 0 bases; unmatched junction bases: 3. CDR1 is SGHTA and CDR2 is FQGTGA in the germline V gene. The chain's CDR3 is CASSLTSGGFSTDTQYF. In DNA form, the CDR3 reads TGTGCCAGCAGCTTAACTAGCGGGGGGTTTAGCACAGATACGCAGTATTTT. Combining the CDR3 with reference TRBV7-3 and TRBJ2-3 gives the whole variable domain GAGVSQTPSNKVTEKGKYVELRCDPISGHTALYWYRQSLGQGPEFLIYFQGTGAADDSGLPNDRFFAVRPEGSVSTLKIQRTERGDSAVYLCASSLTSGGFSTDTQYFGPGTRLTVL.

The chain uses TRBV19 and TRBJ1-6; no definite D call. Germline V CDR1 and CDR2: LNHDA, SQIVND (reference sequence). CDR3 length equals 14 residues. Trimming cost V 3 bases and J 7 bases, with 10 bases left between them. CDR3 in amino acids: CASSMTGGNSPLHF. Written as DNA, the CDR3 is TGTGCCAGTAGTATGACGGGAGGAAATTCACCCCTCCACTTT.

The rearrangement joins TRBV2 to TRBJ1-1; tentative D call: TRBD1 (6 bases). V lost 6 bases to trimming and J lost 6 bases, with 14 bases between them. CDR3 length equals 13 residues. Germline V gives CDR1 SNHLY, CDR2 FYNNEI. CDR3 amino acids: CASRGQGSPEAFF. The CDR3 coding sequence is TGTGCCAGCAGGGGGCAGGGGAGCCCTGAAGCTTTCTTT.

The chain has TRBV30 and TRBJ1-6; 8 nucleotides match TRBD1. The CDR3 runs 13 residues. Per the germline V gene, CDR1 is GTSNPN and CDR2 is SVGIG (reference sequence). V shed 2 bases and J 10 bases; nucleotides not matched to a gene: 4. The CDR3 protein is CAWSPGQVSPLHF. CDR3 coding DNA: TGTGCCTGGAGTCCGGGACAGGTCTCACCCCTCCACTTT.